The rows below give T cell receptor beta chains drawn from one sample of a study of T cell repertoires in cytomegalovirus infection. TCRdb ran MiXCR on the reads and lists one entry per CDR3 protein. The table includes 150,000 or so distinct CDR3 sequences, about 6.5% detected once. Source material: PBMCs. All receptors come from a human donor in good health (CMV status not recorded). Some clones in this sample may be carry-over from other donors' samples. Both conserved end residues are part of each CDR3. D genes are given only for firm matches. Clone size is shown for a subset of rows, as once, few, many or a class of expanded clone.

D	V	J	size	DNA	CDR3
NA	TRBV14	TRBJ1-1	many	TGTGCCAGCAGCCAAGACCTAGGCGCTGAAGCTTTCTTT	CASSQDLGAEAFF
NA	TRBV27	TRBJ2-1	NA	TGTGCCAGCGCTCGGCTAAGGGCCGACAATGAGCAGTTCTTC	CASARLRADNEQFF
TRBD2	TRBV7-9	TRBJ2-3	many	TGTGCCAGCAGCCCCGGAGGGAGGGTAGCAGATACGCAGTATTTT	CASSPGGRVADTQYF
NA	TRBV15	TRBJ1-4	many	TGTGCCACCAGCAGAGGCAGGGAGGGTGAAAAACTGTTTTTT	CATSRGREGEKLFF
TRBD2	TRBV11-2	TRBJ2-3	many	TGTGCCATCACCTTCACCGCGGGGGGGTTCACAGATACGCAGTATTTT	CAITFTAGGFTDTQYF
NA	TRBV19	TRBJ2-1	many	TGTGCCAGTAGTATCCGGGACGGGCAGTACAATGAGCAGTTCTTC	CASSIRDGQYNEQFF
NA	TRBV7-9	TRBJ1-2	NA	TGTGCCAGCAGCGCGCAGGGCTGGACAGCCTATGGCTACACCTTC	CASSAQGWTAYGYTF
NA	TRBV29-1	TRBJ1-1	few	TGCAGCGTTGTTGGGGACCACACTGAAGCTTTCTTT	CSVVGDHTEAFF
NA	TRBV12-3/TRBV12-4	TRBJ2-1	NA	TGTGCCAGCAGTGAACGGAGATACGTCAATGAGCAGTTCTTC	CASSERRYVNEQFF
NA	TRBV7-8	TRBJ2-7	many	TGTGCCAGCAGCTTGGGTCAAAGATACGACGAGCAGTACTTC	CASSLGQRYDEQYF
TRBD2	TRBV29-1	TRBJ2-5	many	TGCAGCGTAGCTGGCGGCACTAGCGGGGGTCAAGAGACCCAGTACTTC	CSVAGGTSGGQETQYF
NA	TRBV7-9	TRBJ1-5	few	TGTGCCAGCAGCTTAGTCCTTGCAAGAAATAGCAATCAGCCCCAGCATTTT	CASSLVLARNSNQPQHF
NA	TRBV7-3	TRBJ2-7	NA	TGTGCCAGCAGCGGAAAGGACAGCTCCTACGAGCAGTACTTC	CASSGKDSSYEQYF
NA	TRBV20-1	TRBJ2-7	few	TGCAGTGCTAGAGACCGGGACTCAGCCTACGAGCAGTACTTC	CSARDRDSAYEQYF
TRBD2	TRBV4-2	TRBJ2-7	many	TGTGCCAGCAGCCAAGAATCCGTCGGACTAGCGGACAACGAGCAGTACTTC	CASSQESVGLADNEQYF
TRBD2	TRBV7-2	TRBJ2-5	many	TGTGCCAGCAGCTTAAATGGACTAGCGGGCGAGACCCAGTACTTC	CASSLNGLAGETQYF
NA	TRBV7-2	TRBJ2-1	many	TGTGCCAGCAGCTTAACTGGGGACAATGAGCAGTTCTTC	CASSLTGDNEQFF
TRBD2	TRBV5-1	TRBJ2-7	NA	TGCGCCAGCAGCGTGACTAGCGGGGGGGCCTCTACTACCTACGAGCAGTACTTC	CASSVTSGGASTTYEQYF
TRBD1	TRBV2	TRBJ1-6	many	TGTGCCAGCAGTTATAAACAGGGGGCAGGCTATAATTCACCCCTCCACTTT	CASSYKQGAGYNSPLHF
TRBD1	TRBV7-2	TRBJ2-7	many	TGTGCCAGCAGCCTGAGACAGGGGGCTCGGTACGAGCAGTACTTC	CASSLRQGARYEQYF
NA	TRBV7-6	TRBJ2-1	NA	TGTGCCAGCAGCTTATCACCGGGGTCGTTGGTCTTC	CASSLSPGSLVF
NA	TRBV7-6	TRBJ1-1	many	TGTGCCAGCAGCTTAGAGGCAGAAAGGAACACTGAAGCTTTCTTT	CASSLEAERNTEAFF
TRBD1	TRBV12-3/TRBV12-4	TRBJ2-5	few	TGTGCCAGCAGTGTCGACGGGACAGGGGGCAGAGAGACCCAGTACTTC	CASSVDGTGGRETQYF
NA	TRBV28	TRBJ1-3	many	TGTGCCAGCACTGGTAATTTCTTACAGGGAGAATTCGAAAACACCATATATTTT	CASTGNFLQGEFENTIYF
NA	TRBV12-3/TRBV12-4	TRBJ1-1	many	TGTGCCAGCAGTTCTCAGGGACCCGGAACGACTGAAGCTTTCTTT	CASSSQGPGTTEAFF
NA	TRBV11-2	TRBJ2-4	many	TGTGCCAGCAGCTCGATTGACAGATTAGCCAAAAACATTCAGTACTTC	CASSSIDRLAKNIQYF
NA	TRBV2	TRBJ2-5	NA	TGTGCCAGCACCTTATATGACCCAAGGGGAGAGACCCAGTACTTC	CASTLYDPRGETQYF
TRBD2	TRBV7-8	TRBJ2-1	many	TGTGCCAGCAGCTTAGTGCGGCTAGCGGGGGAGCAGTTCTTC	CASSLVRLAGEQFF
TRBD1	TRBV5-4	TRBJ2-4	many	TGTGCCAGCAGCAGGGGGCTCCGAGGGGCCAAAAACATTCAGTACTTC	CASSRGLRGAKNIQYF
NA	TRBV7-2	TRBJ1-6	many	TGTGCCAGCAGCTTGGATGGCTATAATTCACCCCTCCACTTT	CASSLDGYNSPLHF
TRBD1	TRBV20-1	TRBJ1-2	many	TGCAGTGCTAGCCCCTCGGGACGGACAGGGTATGGCTACACCTTC	CSASPSGRTGYGYTF
NA	TRBV28	TRBJ2-2	many	TGTGCCAGCACCACTTCAGTGACCGGGGAGCTGTTTTTT	CASTTSVTGELFF
NA	TRBV5-1	TRBJ1-1	NA	TGCGCCAGCAGCTTGGATACGAGCATGAACACTGAAGCTTTCTTT	CASSLDTSMNTEAFF
NA	TRBV6-5	TRBJ2-7	few	TGTGCCAGCACGGACTCGGGCGAGCAGTACTTC	CASTDSGEQYF
NA	TRBV19	TRBJ2-5	few	TGTGCCAGTAGTATAGTACGGACGCCACAAGAGACCCAGTACTTC	CASSIVRTPQETQYF
TRBD2	TRBV7-9	TRBJ2-7	many	TGTGCCAGCAGCCGAGCGGGGGAGTCCTACGAGCAGTACTTC	CASSRAGESYEQYF
TRBD1	TRBV7-9	TRBJ1-1	many	TGTGCCAGCAGCTTCGAGGGGGCGAACACTGAAGCTTTCTTT	CASSFEGANTEAFF
NA	TRBV7-2	TRBJ2-2	many	TGTGCCAGCACCTTAAACCTAGCCGTGAACACCGGGGAGCTGTTTTTT	CASTLNLAVNTGELFF
TRBD1	TRBV7-2	TRBJ2-7	many	TGTGCCAGCAGCCGCCTGGGGACAGGGGACTACGAGCAGTACTTC	CASSRLGTGDYEQYF
TRBD1	TRBV29-1	TRBJ2-2	few	TGCAGCGTCGCCGGGACAGGGGGCACCGGGGAGCTGTTTTTT	CSVAGTGGTGELFF
NA	TRBV19	TRBJ1-5	many	TGTGCCAGTACGGGGGGATCCGATCAGCCCCAGCATTTT	CASTGGSDQPQHF